Detailed here is one TCR beta chain. Its specific antigen is unknown. Base qualities are not recorded, but no much larger clone differs from it by a single base. The data belong to a study of cytomegalovirus exposure and HLA in healthy donors (TCRdb year 2017). About the investigation overall: A later analysis indicated that the 130 or so validation repertoires were generated on the platform also employed for the 720 or so repertoires of the first cohort. The aim of the study was to test whether cataloging public T cell receptors could identify signatures of past pathogen exposure. Along with the approximately 620-subject first cohort, a separate validation cohort of around 120 different subjects was used. The study combined high-throughput TCR immunosequencing, statistical association of individual TCRs with disease status, and machine learning to predict cytomegalovirus infection status.

Overall results and qualifications from the work: Most TCR sequences were observed very rarely across donors, whereas some public TCRs were present in many individuals. It was suggested by the authors that the approach could potentially be generalized to other disease states and immunological phenotypes. The classifier was reported to diagnose cytomegalovirus status with high specificity and sensitivity in both the original and validation cohorts. All 120 or so repertoires were used to score co-occurrence in the validation cohort in a later analysis, because that analysis had no HLA typing for the cohort. Of the cluster scores, approximately 95% were above 0 in a later analysis, which found that TCRs clustered in the first cohort also tended to co-occur in the roughly 130 validation repertoires. A few of the identified cytomegalovirus-associated TCR beta chains were confirmed in vitro to be specific for cytomegalovirus antigens. The study listed approximately 160 TCR beta chains as associated with cytomegalovirus.

Library preparation was by the immunoSEQ multiplex PCR assay. Per the original workflow: A statistical classification framework was built to diagnose cytomegalovirus status from the catalog of TCR beta chain sequences. Entries here come from immuneACCESS through TCRdb and include only in-frame sequences with V and J called. Some clones fail to appear in such tables; in the studies checked, an unresolved V gene covers under half of the shortfall, and the cause of the remainder is unknown. Clonal size and the V and J genes are those of that table, whereas D and trimming came from the DNA. For this sample there are about 200,000 clones; approximately 78% appear just once. Roughly 1.2% of the sample comes from the top ten. Donors formed part of the validation cohort, which comprised about 130 subjects and was distinct from the first cohort of 550 to 850 subjects. V is trimmed back by 4 bases and J by 7 bases, and the junction contains 16 bases that no gene match accounts for. The CDR1 and CDR2 encoded by the germline V gene are MGHDK and SYGVNS. The CDR3 measures 17 amino acids from cysteine to phenylalanine. Only the CDR3 part of the read is kept: 51 bases, read in frame from the first base.

The V gene is TRBV25-1 and the J gene is TRBJ1-5; 7 central bases correspond to TRBD1. The sample was PBMCs. The receptor comes from a woman in her twenties or thirties in good health and CMV-seronegative. The CDR3 protein is CASSADKGTGAIQPQHF. The sequenced DNA: TGTGCCAGCAGTGCCGATAAGGGAACAGGGGCTATACAGCCCCAGCATTTT.